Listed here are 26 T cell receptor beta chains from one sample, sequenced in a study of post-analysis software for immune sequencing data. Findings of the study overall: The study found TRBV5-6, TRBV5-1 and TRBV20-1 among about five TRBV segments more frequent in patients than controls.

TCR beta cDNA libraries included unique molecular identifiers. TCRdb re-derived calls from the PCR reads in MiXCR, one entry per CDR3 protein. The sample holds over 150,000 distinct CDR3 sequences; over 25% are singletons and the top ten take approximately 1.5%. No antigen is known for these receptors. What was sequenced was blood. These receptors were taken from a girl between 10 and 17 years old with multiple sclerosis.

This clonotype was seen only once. The CDR3 protein is CASSSSGGASYNEQFF. In nucleotides, the CDR3 is TGCGCCAGCAGCTCTAGCGGGGGGGCCTCCTACAATGAGCAGTTCTTC. The chain employs TRBV5-1 and TRBJ2-1; 12 bases match TRBD2. The ends lost 3 bases at V and 0 bases at J; junction bases unmatched: 1. The CDR3 has 16 amino acids. Germline CDR1 and CDR2: SGHRS and YFSETQ.

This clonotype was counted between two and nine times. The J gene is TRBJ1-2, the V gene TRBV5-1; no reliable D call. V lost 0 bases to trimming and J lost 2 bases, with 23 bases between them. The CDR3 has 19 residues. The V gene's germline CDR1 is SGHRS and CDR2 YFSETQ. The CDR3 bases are TGCGCCAGCAGCTTGGCCGGAGATGTAGGAATCGGCCCAAACTATGGCTACACCTTC. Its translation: CASSLAGDVGIGPNYGYTF.

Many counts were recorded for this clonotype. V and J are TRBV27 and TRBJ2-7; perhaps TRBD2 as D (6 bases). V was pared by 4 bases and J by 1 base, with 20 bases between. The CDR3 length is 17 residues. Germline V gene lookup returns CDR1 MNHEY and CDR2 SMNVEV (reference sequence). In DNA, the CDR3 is TGTGCCAGCAGTTCGCGGGCGGGGACTGGATATTCCTACGAGCAGTACTTC. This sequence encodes CASSSRAGTGYSYEQYF.

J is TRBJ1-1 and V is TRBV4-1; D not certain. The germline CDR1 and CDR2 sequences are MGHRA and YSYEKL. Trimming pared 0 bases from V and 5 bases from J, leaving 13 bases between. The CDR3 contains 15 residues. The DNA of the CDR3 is TGCGCCAGCAGCCAAGAAAGTTACGGAACGACTGAAGCTTTCTTT. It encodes CASSQESYGTTEAFF.

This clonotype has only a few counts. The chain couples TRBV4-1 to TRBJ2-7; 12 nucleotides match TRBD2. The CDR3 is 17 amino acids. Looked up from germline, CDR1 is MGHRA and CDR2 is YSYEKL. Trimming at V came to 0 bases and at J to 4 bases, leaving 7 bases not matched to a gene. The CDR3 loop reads CASSQEERTSGNYEQYF. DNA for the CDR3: TGCGCCAGCAGCCAAGAAGAACGGACTAGCGGGAATTACGAGCAGTACTTC.

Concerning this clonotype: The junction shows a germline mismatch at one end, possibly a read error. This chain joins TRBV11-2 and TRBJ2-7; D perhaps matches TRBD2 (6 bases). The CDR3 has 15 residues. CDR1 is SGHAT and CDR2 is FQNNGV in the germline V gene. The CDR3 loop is CASSSTGTPSDEQYF. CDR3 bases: TGTGCCAGCAGCTCCACCGGGACTCCCTCCGACGAGCAGTACTTC. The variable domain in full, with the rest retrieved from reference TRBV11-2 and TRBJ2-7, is EAGVAQSPRYKIIEKRQSVAFWCNPISGHATLYWYQQILGQGPKLLIQFQNNGVVDDSQLPKDRFSAERLKGVDSTLKIQPAKLEDSAVYLCASSSTGTPSDEQYFGPGTRLTVT.

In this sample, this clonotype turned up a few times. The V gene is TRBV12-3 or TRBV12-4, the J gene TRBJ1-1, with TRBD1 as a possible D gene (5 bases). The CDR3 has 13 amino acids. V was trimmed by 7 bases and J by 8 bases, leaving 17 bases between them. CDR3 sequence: CASIPTGPGEAFF. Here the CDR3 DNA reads TGTGCCAGCATCCCCACGGGGCCGGGAGAAGCTTTCTTT.

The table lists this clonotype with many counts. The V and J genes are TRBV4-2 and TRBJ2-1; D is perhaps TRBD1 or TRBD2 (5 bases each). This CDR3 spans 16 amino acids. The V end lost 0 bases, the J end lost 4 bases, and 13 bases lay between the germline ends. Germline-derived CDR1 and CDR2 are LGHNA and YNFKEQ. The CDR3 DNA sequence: TGTGCCAGCAGCCAAGATGGGGGAGTTCCTTACAATGAGCAGTTCTTC. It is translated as CASSQDGGVPYNEQFF.

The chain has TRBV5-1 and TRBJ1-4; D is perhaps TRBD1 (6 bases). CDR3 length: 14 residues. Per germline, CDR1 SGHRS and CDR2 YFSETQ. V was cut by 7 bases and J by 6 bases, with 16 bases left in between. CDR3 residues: CASGQGRLDEKLFF. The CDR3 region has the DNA TGCGCCAGCGGTCAGGGGCGGCTGGATGAAAAACTGTTTTTT. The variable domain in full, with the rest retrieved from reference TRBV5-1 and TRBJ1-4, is KAGVTQTPRYLIKTRGQQVTLSCSPISGHRSVSWYQQTPGQGLQFLFEYFSETQRNKGNFPGRFSGRQFSNSRSEMNVSTLELGDSALYLCASGQGRLDEKLFFGSGTQLSVL.

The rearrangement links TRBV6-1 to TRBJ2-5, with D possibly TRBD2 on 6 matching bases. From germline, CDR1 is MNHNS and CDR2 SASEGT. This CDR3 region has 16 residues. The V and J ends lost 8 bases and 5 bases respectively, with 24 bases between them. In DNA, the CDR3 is TGTGCCAGCGAAATTAACCCGGGACTGACATGGGAGACCCAGTACTTC. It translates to CASEINPGLTWETQYF.

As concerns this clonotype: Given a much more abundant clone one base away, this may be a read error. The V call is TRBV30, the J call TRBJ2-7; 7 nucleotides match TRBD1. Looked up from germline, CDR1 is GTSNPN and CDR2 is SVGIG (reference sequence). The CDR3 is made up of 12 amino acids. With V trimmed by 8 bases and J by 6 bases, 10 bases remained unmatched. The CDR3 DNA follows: TGTGCCGGCTCAGACAGGGCTCTCGAGCAGTACTTC. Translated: CAGSDRALEQYF. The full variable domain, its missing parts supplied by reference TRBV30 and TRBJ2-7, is SQTIHQWPATLVQPVGSPLSLECTVEGTSNPNLYWYRQAAGRGLQLLFYSVGIGQISSEVPQNLSASRPQDRQFILSSKKLLLSDSGFYLCAGSDRALEQYFGPGTRLTVT.

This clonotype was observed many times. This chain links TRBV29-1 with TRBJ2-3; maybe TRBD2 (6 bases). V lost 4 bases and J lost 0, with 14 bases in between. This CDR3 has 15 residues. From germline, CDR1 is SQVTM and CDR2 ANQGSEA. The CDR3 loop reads CSVVDNSGSTDTQYF. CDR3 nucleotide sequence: TGCAGCGTTGTCGATAATAGCGGAAGCACAGATACGCAGTATTTT.

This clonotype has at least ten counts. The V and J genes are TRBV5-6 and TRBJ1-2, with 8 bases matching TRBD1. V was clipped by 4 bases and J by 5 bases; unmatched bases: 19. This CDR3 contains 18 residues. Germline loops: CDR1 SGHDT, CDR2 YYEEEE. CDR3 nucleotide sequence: TGTGCCAGCAGCCGGCGCTCCGATACAGGGGGATTTTTTTATGGCTACACCTTC. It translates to CASSRRSDTGGFFYGYTF.

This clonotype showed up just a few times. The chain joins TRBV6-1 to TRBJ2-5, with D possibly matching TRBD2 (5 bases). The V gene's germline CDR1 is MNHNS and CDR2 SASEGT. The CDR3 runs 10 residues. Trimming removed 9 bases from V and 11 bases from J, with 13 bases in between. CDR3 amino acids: CASDYNEQYF. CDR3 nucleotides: TGTGCCAGTGACTACAATGAGCAGTACTTC.

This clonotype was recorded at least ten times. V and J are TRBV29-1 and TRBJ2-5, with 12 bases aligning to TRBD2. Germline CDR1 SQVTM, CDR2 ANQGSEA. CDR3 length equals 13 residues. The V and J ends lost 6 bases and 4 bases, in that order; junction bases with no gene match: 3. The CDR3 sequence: CSVTSGSRETQYF. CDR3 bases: TGCAGCGTGACTAGCGGGAGCCGAGAGACCCAGTACTTC.

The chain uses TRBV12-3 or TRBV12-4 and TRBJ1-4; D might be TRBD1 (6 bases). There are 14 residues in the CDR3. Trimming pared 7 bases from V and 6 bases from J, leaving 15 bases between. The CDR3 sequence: CASTSPRGDEKLFF. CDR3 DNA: TGTGCCAGCACCTCGCCCAGGGGCGATGAAAAACTGTTTTTT.

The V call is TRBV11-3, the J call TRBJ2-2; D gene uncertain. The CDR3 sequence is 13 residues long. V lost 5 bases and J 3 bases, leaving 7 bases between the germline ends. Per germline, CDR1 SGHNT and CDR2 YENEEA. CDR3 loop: CASSPADTGELFF. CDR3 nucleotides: TGTGCCAGCAGCCCCGCAGACACCGGGGAGCTGTTTTTT.

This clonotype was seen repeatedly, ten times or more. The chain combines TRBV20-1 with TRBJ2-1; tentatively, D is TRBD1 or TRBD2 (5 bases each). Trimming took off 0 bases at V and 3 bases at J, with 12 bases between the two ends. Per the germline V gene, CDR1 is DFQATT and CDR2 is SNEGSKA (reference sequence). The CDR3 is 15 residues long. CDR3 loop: CSARDPGLHYNEQFF. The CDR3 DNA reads TGCAGTGCTAGAGATCCGGGGCTGCACTACAATGAGCAGTTCTTC.

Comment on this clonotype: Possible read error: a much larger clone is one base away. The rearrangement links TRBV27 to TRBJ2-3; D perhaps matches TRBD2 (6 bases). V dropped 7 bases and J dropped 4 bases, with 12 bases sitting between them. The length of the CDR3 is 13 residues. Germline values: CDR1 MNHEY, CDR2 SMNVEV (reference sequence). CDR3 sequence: CASIRPGADTQYF. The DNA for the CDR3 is TGTGCCAGCATCCGACCGGGGGCAGATACGCAGTATTTT.

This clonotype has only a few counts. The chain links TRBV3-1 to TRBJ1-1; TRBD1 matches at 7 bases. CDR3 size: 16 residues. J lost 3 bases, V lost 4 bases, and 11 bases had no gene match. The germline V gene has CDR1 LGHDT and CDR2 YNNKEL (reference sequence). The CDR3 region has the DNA TGTGCCAGCAGCCCACGGGTAAGGGGGCTATACACTGAAGCTTTCTTT. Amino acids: CASSPRVRGLYTEAFF. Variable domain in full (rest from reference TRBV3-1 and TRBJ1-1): DTAVSQTPKYLVTQMGNDKSIKCEQNLGHDTMYWYKQDSKKFLKIMFSYNNKELIINETVPNRFSPKSPDKAHLNLHINSLELGDSAVYFCASSPRVRGLYTEAFFGQGTRLTVV.

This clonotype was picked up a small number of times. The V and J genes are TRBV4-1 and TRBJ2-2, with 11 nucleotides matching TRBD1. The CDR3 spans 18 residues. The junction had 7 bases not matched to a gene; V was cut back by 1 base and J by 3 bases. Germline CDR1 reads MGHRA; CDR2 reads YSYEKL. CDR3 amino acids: CASSQGTGGNLDTGELFF. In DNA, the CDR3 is TGCGCCAGCAGCCAAGGGACAGGGGGCAATCTAGACACCGGGGAGCTGTTTTTT.

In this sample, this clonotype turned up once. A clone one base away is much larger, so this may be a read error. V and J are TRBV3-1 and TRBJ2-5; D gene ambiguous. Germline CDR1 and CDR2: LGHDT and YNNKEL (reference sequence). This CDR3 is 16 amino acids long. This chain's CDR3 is CASCQDWSENQETQYF. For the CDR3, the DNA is TGTGCCAGCTGCCAAGATTGGTCAGAGAACCAAGAGACCCAGTACTTC.

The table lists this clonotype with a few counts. CDR3 in amino acids: CASSSARFDNEQFF. The CDR3 region has the DNA TGTGCCAGCAGTTCTGCACGGTTTGACAATGAGCAGTTCTTC. This chain links TRBV28 with TRBJ2-1; D not certain. Germline lookup yields CDR1 MDHEN and CDR2 SYDVKM. The germline V and J ends were trimmed by 4 bases and 5 bases, with 12 bases remaining between them. This CDR3 region has 14 residues. Full variable domain (missing parts from reference TRBV28 and TRBJ2-1): DVKVTQSSRYLVKRTGEKVFLECVQDMDHENMFWYRQDPGLGLRLIYFSYDVKMKEKGDIPEGYSVSREKKERFSLILESASTNQTSMYLCASSSARFDNEQFFGPGTRLTVL.

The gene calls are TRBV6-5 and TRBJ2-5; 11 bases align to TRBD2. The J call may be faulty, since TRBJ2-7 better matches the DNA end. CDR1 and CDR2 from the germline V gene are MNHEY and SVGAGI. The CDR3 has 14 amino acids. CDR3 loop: CASSFRTSGSEQYF. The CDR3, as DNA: TGTGCCAGCAGTTTTCGGACTAGCGGGTCCGAGCAGTACTTC.

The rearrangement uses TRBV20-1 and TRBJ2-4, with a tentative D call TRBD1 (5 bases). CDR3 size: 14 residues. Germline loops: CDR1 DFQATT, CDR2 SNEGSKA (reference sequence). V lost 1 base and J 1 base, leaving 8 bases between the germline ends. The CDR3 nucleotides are TGCAGTGCTAGAGTCAGGGCGGCCAAAAACATTCAGTACTTC. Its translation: CSARVRAAKNIQYF.

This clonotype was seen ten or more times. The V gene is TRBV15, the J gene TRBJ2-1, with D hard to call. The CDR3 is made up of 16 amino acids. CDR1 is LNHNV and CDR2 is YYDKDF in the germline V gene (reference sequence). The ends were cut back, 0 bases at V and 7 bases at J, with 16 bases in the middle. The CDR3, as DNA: TGTGCCACCAGCAGAGATCTCGGCCCCCCGGGTAATGAGCAGTTCTTC. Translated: CATSRDLGPPGNEQFF. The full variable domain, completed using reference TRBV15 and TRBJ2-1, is DAMVIQNPRYQVTQFGKPVTLSCSQTLNHNVMYWYQQKSSQAPKLLFHYYDKDFNNEADTPDNFQSRRPNTSFCFLDIRSPGLGDTAMYLCATSRDLGPPGNEQFFGPGTRLTVL.